This record covers a single T cell receptor (beta chain). Trimming left V 7 bases short and J 6 bases short, with 12 bases between. This CDR3 has 12 residues. Per the germline V gene, CDR1 is LNHDA and CDR2 is SQIVND (reference sequence). The data were taken from a study of blood T cell repertoires in COVID-19. Study-wide background: The cDNA or gDNA used as material had been derived from T cells, B-cell-depleted T cells, or PBMCs.

Assay: immunoSEQ multiplex PCR; the TCRdb copy retains only in-frame clones and omits some. The sample carries about 250,000 clones, approximately 85% recorded once. The material sequenced was PBMCs or T cells enriched from blood (not recorded which). The rearrangement links TRBV19 to TRBJ1-1; maybe TRBD1 (6 bases). The receptor's source is a woman aged 45-65 years with acute COVID-19. This CDR3 is CASNGQPPEAFF. The CDR3, as DNA: TGTGCCAGTAATGGACAGCCCCCTGAAGCTTTCTTT. The full variable domain, with the rest looked up from reference TRBV19 and TRBJ1-1, is DGGITQSPKYLFRKEGQNVTLSCEQNLNHDAMYWYRQDPGQGLRLIYYSQIVNDFQKGDIAEGYSVSREKKESFPLTVTSAQKNPTAFYLCASNGQPPEAFFGQGTRLTVV.